Listed below are T cell receptor beta chains from one sample, sequenced in a study of TIL therapy for anti-PD-1-resistant metastatic lung cancer. Assay: immunoSEQ multiplex PCR; the TCRdb copy retains only in-frame clones and omits some. Among approximately 97,000 clones listed, under 70% were seen once. This specimen was tumor tissue, taken at baseline. Source of these receptors: a person aged 25 to 80 with non-small cell lung cancer. The CDR3 runs from the conserved cysteine through the conserved F or W. The order of the fields is clone size, J gene, D gene, V gene, CDR3 protein, CDR3 DNA. The D gene is left open where the match is weak. The listing skips clone size in some rows; elsewhere it reads once, few, many or a size class.

>few|TRBJ1-3|.|TRBV2
CATVSSNTIYF
TGTGCCACCGTTTCAAGTAACACCATATATTTT
>.|TRBJ2-7|TRBD2|TRBV4-1
CASSQTGTSSYEQYF
TGCGCCAGCAGCCAAACCGGGACTAGCTCCTACGAGCAGTACTTC
>once|TRBJ2-6|.|TRBV7-2
CASSFSGSGANVLTF
TGTGCCAGCAGCTTTAGTGGGTCTGGGGCCAACGTCCTGACTTTC
>many|TRBJ1-6|TRBD1|TRBV4-2
CASSLTGTGYSPLHF
TGTGCCAGCAGCCTTACAGGGACAGGGTATTCACCCCTCCACTTT
>once|TRBJ2-3|TRBD1|TRBV4-1
CASSQDWDSTTDTQYF
TGCGCCAGCAGCCAAGATTGGGACAGTACCACAGATACGCAGTATTTT
>.|TRBJ2-5|.|TRBV3-1/TRBV3-2
CASSQGWGLEETQYF
TGTGCCAGCAGCCAAGGGTGGGGGCTGGAAGAGACCCAGTACTTC
>.|TRBJ2-4|.|TRBV20-1
CSATEEGVAGIQYF
TGCAGTGCTACTGAGGAGGGGGTGGCCGGCATTCAGTACTTC
>.|TRBJ1-1|.|TRBV7-9
CASSDRWLANTEAFF
TGTGCCAGCAGCGACCGGTGGTTGGCGAACACTGAAGCTTTCTTT
>.|TRBJ2-1|TRBD1|TRBV6-5
CASSWDRRSGEQFF
TGTGCCAGCAGTTGGGACAGAAGGTCCGGGGAGCAGTTCTTC
>few|TRBJ1-4|TRBD1|TRBV6-5
CASSYATGGSEKLFF
TGTGCCAGCAGTTACGCGACAGGGGGTAGTGAAAAACTGTTTTTT
>.|TRBJ1-1|TRBD1|TRBV7-3
CASSSDRGQLNF
TGTGCCAGCAGTTCCGACAGGGGGCAACTGAACTTT
>.|TRBJ2-1|TRBD2|TRBV7-2
CASRQGLAGNNEQFF
TGTGCCAGCAGACAGGGACTAGCGGGAAACAATGAGCAGTTCTTC
>.|TRBJ2-7|TRBD2|TRBV7-2
CASSFGGSYEQYF
TGTGCCAGCAGCTTCGGGGGGTCTTACGAGCAGTACTTC
>.|TRBJ1-5|.|TRBV29-1
CSPDGGNQPQHF
TGCAGCCCCGATGGGGGCAATCAGCCCCAGCATTTT
>.|TRBJ2-3|.|TRBV4-3
CASSQGRDTQYF
TGCGCCAGCAGCCAAGGAAGGGATACGCAGTATTTT
>once|TRBJ2-1|TRBD1|TRBV5-6
CASSNLRGQGANEQFF
TGTGCCAGCAGCAATCTGAGGGGACAGGGGGCGAATGAGCAGTTCTTC
>few|TRBJ1-5|TRBD1|TRBV30
CAWSVRTGGKNLGQPQHF
TGTGCCTGGAGTGTTAGGACAGGGGGTAAGAATTTAGGGCAGCCCCAGCATTTT
>.|TRBJ2-1|.|TRBV27
CASSTTTYNEQFF
TGTGCCAGCAGCACTACAACCTACAATGAGCAGTTCTTC
>few|TRBJ2-7|TRBD1|TRBV7-9
CASSLGPTGYEQYF
TGTGCCAGCAGCTTAGGTCCGACAGGGTACGAGCAGTACTTC
>.|TRBJ2-1|TRBD2|TRBV10-3
CAISELGLAGDNEQFF
TGTGCCATCAGTGAACTTGGACTAGCGGGGGACAATGAGCAGTTCTTC
>.|TRBJ2-1|.|TRBV6-5
CASSYSKGLSNEQFF
TGTGCCAGCAGTTACTCAAAGGGACTCAGCAATGAGCAGTTCTTC
>.|TRBJ2-7|.|TRBV7-9
CASSLVLGGAYEQYF
TGTGCCAGCAGCTTAGTATTAGGCGGAGCCTACGAGCAGTACTTC
>once|TRBJ1-6|.|TRBV5-5
CASSLDLSNLHF
TGTGCCAGCAGCTTGGACCTCTCTAACCTCCACTTT
>many|TRBJ1-5|.|TRBV3-1/TRBV3-2
CASSQDRAGSKQPQHF
TGTGCCAGCAGCCAAGATCGGGCAGGGAGCAAGCAGCCCCAGCATTTT
>.|TRBJ2-4|.|TRBV10-3
CAISESSGTANIQYF
TGTGCCATCAGTGAGTCGAGCGGGACAGCTAACATTCAGTACTTC
>.|TRBJ1-5|.|TRBV4-2
CASSQVARYSNQPQHF
TGTGCCAGCAGCCAAGTTGCCAGATATAGCAATCAGCCCCAGCATTTT
>many|TRBJ1-1|TRBD1|TRBV27
CASSLQGAGTEAFF
TGTGCCAGCAGTCTACAGGGGGCAGGGACTGAAGCTTTCTTT
>.|TRBJ1-5|.|TRBV6-1
CASSEGGLNQPQHF
TGTGCCAGCAGTGAAGGGGGTCTCAATCAGCCCCAGCATTTT
>.|TRBJ2-7|.|TRBV6-5
CASSYARGGYEQYF
TGTGCCAGCAGTTACGCCAGGGGCGGCTACGAGCAGTACTTC
>few|TRBJ2-3|TRBD2|TRBV11-2
CASSLVGSGRGGTDTQYF
TGTGCCAGCAGCTTAGTGGGTAGCGGGAGGGGGGGCACAGATACGCAGTATTTT
>.|TRBJ2-3|TRBD1|TRBV2
CASSTDRGVNTQYF
TGTGCCAGCAGTACGGACAGGGGTGTAAATACGCAGTATTTT
>few|TRBJ2-5|TRBD1|TRBV23-1
CASRRDSVQETQYF
TGCGCCAGCAGACGGGACAGCGTCCAAGAGACCCAGTACTTC
>.|TRBJ2-7|TRBD2|TRBV5-1
CASSSKPRSTSGTYEQYF
TGCGCCAGCAGCTCCAAACCACGCTCGACTAGCGGCACCTACGAGCAGTACTTC
>few|TRBJ1-5|.|TRBV30
CAWSVTGPQHF
TGTGCCTGGAGTGTAACAGGGCCCCAGCATTTT
>medium-sized|TRBJ1-2|TRBD1|TRBV27
CASSPEDRANLWGYTF
TGTGCCAGCAGTCCAGAGGACAGGGCTAATCTATGGGGCTACACCTTC
>few|TRBJ1-1|.|TRBV6-2/TRBV6-3
CASSSGGNTEAFF
TGTGCCAGCAGTTCCGGGGGGAACACTGAAGCTTTCTTT
>.|TRBJ2-3|TRBD2|TRBV6-5
CARDPSGSTDTQYF
TGTGCCAGGGACCCTAGCGGGAGCACAGATACGCAGTATTTT
>few|TRBJ1-2|TRBD1|TRBV19
CASNKGQGDGYTF
TGTGCCAGTAACAAGGGACAGGGGGATGGCTACACCTTC
>.|TRBJ2-5|TRBD2|TRBV11-2
CASSPGTSGRGTQYF
TGTGCCAGCAGCCCCGGGACTAGCGGGAGAGGGACCCAGTACTTC
>once|TRBJ2-3|.|TRBV7-7
CASSSGNTGTDTQYF
TGTGCCAGCAGCTCCGGAAACACAGGCACAGATACGCAGTATTTT
>.|TRBJ2-7|TRBD1|TRBV2
CASSLLPGQGAAISNEQYF
TGTGCCAGCAGTCTCCTACCGGGACAGGGCGCGGCTATTTCAAACGAGCAGTACTTC
>.|TRBJ2-1|.|TRBV12-3/TRBV12-4
CASSDGVIQFF
TGTGCCAGCAGCGACGGCGTGATACAGTTCTTC
>.|TRBJ2-1|TRBD1|TRBV7-2
CASSSPGQAYNEQFF
TGTGCCAGCAGCTCACCGGGACAGGCCTACAATGAGCAGTTCTTC
>.|TRBJ1-2|.|TRBV5-1
CASSSGTGNYGYTF
TGCGCCAGCAGCTCCGGGACGGGAAACTATGGCTACACCTTC
>medium-sized|TRBJ1-5|TRBD1|TRBV28
CASSLSGTVGPGGTQPQHF
TGTGCCAGCAGTTTGTCCGGGACAGTAGGGCCTGGCGGAACTCAGCCCCAGCATTTT
>.|TRBJ1-1|TRBD1|TRBV6-5
CASEPRGQKNTEAFF
TGTGCCAGCGAGCCTAGGGGACAGAAGAACACTGAAGCTTTCTTT
>few|TRBJ1-6|.|TRBV7-8
CASSLALGSNSPLHF
TGTGCCAGCAGCTTAGCGCTTGGCAGCAATTCACCCCTCCACTTT
>once|TRBJ1-2|TRBD1|TRBV7-2
CASSGGDRGNYGYTF
TGTGCCAGCAGCGGAGGGGACAGGGGGAACTATGGCTACACCTTC
>.|TRBJ2-4|.|TRBV6-5
CASSYTDRLAKNIQYF
TGTGCCAGCAGTTACACAGACAGATTAGCCAAAAACATTCAGTACTTC
>.|TRBJ2-7|TRBD1|TRBV2
CASSEDWTGEREQYF
TGTGCCAGCAGTGAAGACTGGACAGGGGAACGCGAGCAGTACTTC
>.|TRBJ2-3|.|TRBV7-6
CASSPIWSEGTDTQYF
TGTGCCAGCAGCCCTATCTGGTCGGAAGGCACAGATACGCAGTATTTT
>few|TRBJ1-1|TRBD1|TRBV4-3
CASSHQGGANTEAFF
TGCGCCAGCAGCCACCAGGGGGGGGCGAACACTGAAGCTTTCTTT
>.|TRBJ2-2|.|TRBV30
CAWSRRGELFF
TGTGCCTGGAGTAGGAGGGGGGAGCTGTTTTTT
>once|TRBJ1-1|.|TRBV20-1
CSAKRGPEAFF
TGCAGTGCAAAGAGGGGTCCTGAAGCTTTCTTT
>once|TRBJ1-2|.|TRBV20-1
CSASGSPGASNYGYTF
TGCAGTGCTAGTGGTTCGCCCGGGGCTTCTAACTATGGCTACACCTTC